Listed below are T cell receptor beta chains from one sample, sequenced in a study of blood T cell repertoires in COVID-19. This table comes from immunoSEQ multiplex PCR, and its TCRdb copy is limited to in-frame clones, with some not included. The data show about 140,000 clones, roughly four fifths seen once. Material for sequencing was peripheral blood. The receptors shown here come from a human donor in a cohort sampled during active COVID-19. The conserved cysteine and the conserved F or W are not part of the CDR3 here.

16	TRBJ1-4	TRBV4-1	ASSQGKVLQGGDEKLF
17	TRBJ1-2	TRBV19	ASSLKTGNFNLGNYGYT
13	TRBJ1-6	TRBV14	ASSQDLRSRSPLH
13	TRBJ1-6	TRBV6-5	AILRVHDYNSPLH
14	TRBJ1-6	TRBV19	AQREFGTANNSPLH
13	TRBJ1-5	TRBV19	ASSMTVYSNQPQH
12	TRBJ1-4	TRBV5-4	ASSSGQSNEKLF
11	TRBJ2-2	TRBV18	ASSPSTTGELF
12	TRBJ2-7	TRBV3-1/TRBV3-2	ASSQTGALYEQY
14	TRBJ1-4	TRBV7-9	ASSLALGATNEKLF
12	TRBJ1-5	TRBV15	ATSRGANNQPQH